These 12 T cell receptor beta chains originate from one sample sequenced in a study of human T cells and chemical hapten exposure. From the RACE reads, TCRdb called clonotypes with MiXCR, one entry per CDR3 protein. Of roughly 380,000 distinct CDR3 sequences in the sample, 4.5% to 6% were seen once. Stated time point: pre-sensitization, week 0. Treatment here: therapeutic diphenylcyclopropenone sensitization with weekly scalp DPC. The sequencing used whole blood, collected in connection with sensitization to the hapten diphenylcyclopropenone (DPC). The receptors stem from a woman aged 45-65 years with alopecia areata. Some clones in this sample may be carry-over from other donors' samples.

This clonotype was found many times. The chain joins TRBV7-9 to TRBJ1-5; perhaps TRBD1 as D (5 bases). V dropped 4 bases and J dropped 1 base, with 5 bases sitting between them. CDR1 is SEHNR, CDR2 FQNEAQ, per germline (reference sequence). The CDR3 covers 13 residues. CDR3 sequence (DNA): TGTGCCAGCAGCTGGGGGAGCAATCAGCCCCAGCATTTT. Its translation is CASSWGSNQPQHF.

This clonotype was detected ten times or more. V usage is TRBV4-1 and J usage is TRBJ1-5, with TRBD1 matching 9 bases. This CDR3 contains 17 residues. After removal of 0 bases from V and 7 bases from J, the junction contained 10 bases not matched to a gene. Germline V gene lookup returns CDR1 MGHRA and CDR2 YSYEKL. The CDR3 spells CASSQDSGQGSHQPQHF. CDR3 in DNA: TGCGCCAGCAGCCAAGATTCGGGACAGGGATCCCACCAGCCCCAGCATTTT.

J is TRBJ2-6 and V is TRBV25-1; no firm D call. This CDR3 has 17 residues. Trimming removed 4 bases from V and 0 bases from J, with 13 bases in between. From germline, CDR1 is MGHDK and CDR2 SYGVNS. CDR3 protein: CASSGATTHSGANVLTF. DNA for the CDR3: TGTGCCAGCAGTGGAGCTACGACCCACTCTGGGGCCAACGTCCTGACTTTC.

This clonotype was observed many times. The genes are TRBV5-5 and TRBJ2-1; 8 bases agree with TRBD2. CDR3 size: 16 residues. The germline gives CDR1 SGHKS, CDR2 YYEKEE (reference sequence). Unmatched junction bases numbered 9, after V lost 2 bases and J lost 5 bases. DNA for the CDR3: TGTGCCAGCAGCTTCTTGGGCGGGAGGAATCACAATGAGCAGTTCTTC. Translated: CASSFLGGRNHNEQFF.

This clonotype was seen a few times. The chain recombines TRBV27 with TRBJ1-1; possibly TRBD1 for D (5 bases). The CDR3 is made up of 13 amino acids. Germline V gene data show CDR1 as MNHEY and CDR2 as SMNVEV (reference sequence). V was trimmed by 8 bases and J by 1 base, leaving 11 bases between them. CDR3 region: CASVPTGNTEAFF. CDR3 bases: TGTGCCAGCGTCCCCACAGGGAACACTGAAGCTTTCTTT.

The chain has TRBV25-1 and TRBJ2-1; D is possibly TRBD2 (6 bases). V was clipped by 1 base and J by 8 bases, with 12 bases between them. CDR3 length: 14 residues. The germline gives CDR1 MGHDK, CDR2 SYGVNS. The CDR3 DNA is TGTGCCAGCAGTGAATGGGGGAGGAGGGATGAGCAGTTCTTC. It encodes CASSEWGRRDEQFF.

This clonotype was seen only a few times. The chain has TRBV28 and TRBJ1-5; a weak D match, TRBD1 (6 bases). CDR1 is MDHEN and CDR2 is SYDVKM in the germline V gene. CDR3 length equals 12 residues. V dropped 2 bases and J dropped 14 bases, with 13 bases sitting between them. The CDR3: CASSLNLGQKHF. In DNA, the CDR3 is TGTGCCAGCAGTTTAAACCTGGGACAAAAGCATTTT.

This clonotype appeared many times. This chain uses TRBV9 with TRBJ2-2; D is uncertain. Trimming shortened V by 3 bases and J by 1 base, and 4 bases separated the two germline ends. The CDR3 has 13 amino acids. Germline V gene lookup returns CDR1 SGDLS and CDR2 YYNGEE. The CDR3 sequence is CASSAGNTGELFF. CDR3 DNA: TGTGCCAGCAGCGCCGGGAACACCGGGGAGCTGTTTTTT.

This clonotype occurred many times. In nucleotides, the CDR3 is TGTGCCAGCAGCCCTAGGGGGGGGGATCTCTATGGCTACACCTTC. Its protein product is CASSPRGGDLYGYTF. The V call is TRBV12-3 or TRBV12-4, the J call TRBJ1-2, with a possible D match to TRBD1 (6 bases). V shed 6 bases and J shed 4 bases, with 18 bases lying between them. This CDR3 has 15 amino acids.

A few counts support this clonotype. J is TRBJ1-1 and V is TRBV3-1, with TRBD1 as a possible D gene (5 bases). V gave up 4 bases and J gave up 3 bases, with 21 bases separating them. Germline V gene lookup returns CDR1 LGHDT and CDR2 YNNKEL (reference sequence). CDR3 size: 17 residues. CDR3 in DNA: TGTGCCAGCAGCCCAAGGGGTGGTTGGGCTTTGGACACTGAAGCTTTCTTT. This sequence encodes CASSPRGGWALDTEAFF.

The rearrangement links TRBV20-1 to TRBJ1-5; 8 nucleotides line up with TRBD1. There are 14 residues in the CDR3. Per germline, CDR1 DFQATT and CDR2 SNEGSKA (reference sequence). The junction had 5 bases not matched to a gene; V was cut back by 5 bases and J by 2 bases. DNA for the CDR3: TGCAGTGCTCCAGGGGGCGCGGGCAATCAGCCCCAGCATTTT. Its translation is CSAPGGAGNQPQHF.

In this sample, this clonotype turned up a few times. This CDR3 is CASRPRMDNSPLHF. The CDR3 bases are TGCGCCAGCAGACCTAGAATGGATAATTCACCCCTCCACTTT. The chain recombines TRBV5-1 with TRBJ1-6; D not resolved. From germline, CDR1 is SGHRS and CDR2 YFSETQ. Trimming removed 5 bases from V and 5 bases from J, with 11 bases in between. The length of the CDR3 is 14 residues.